This passage covers 12 T cell receptor beta chains from one sample sequenced in a study of blood T cell repertoires in COVID-19 (TCRdb year 2020). Library construction relied on the immunoSEQ multiplex PCR assay. TCRdb limited this immuneACCESS table to in-frame rearrangements with V and J called. A share of clones is missing; checked studies link under half to unresolved V genes, and the rest is unexplained. The sample table shows about 200,000 clones, and 80% to 90% are seen once. Approximately 0.75% of the sample goes to the ten largest clones. The source material was peripheral blood. Receptors were obtained from a woman in her sixties or seventies with acute or convalescent COVID-19.

The chain uses TRBV29-1 and TRBJ2-1, with TRBD2 matching over 13 bases. After removal of 6 bases from V and 4 bases from J, the junction contained 3 bases not matched to a gene. The CDR3 covers 14 residues. CDR1 and CDR2 from the germline V gene are SQVTM and ANQGSEA. CDR3 sequence: CSVGLAGVYNEQFF. In DNA form, the CDR3 reads TGCAGCGTCGGACTAGCGGGGGTATACAATGAGCAGTTCTTC.

The rearrangement links TRBV5-1 to TRBJ2-7; 9 bases agree with TRBD1. The CDR3 is 13 amino acids. Looked up from germline, CDR1 is SGHRS and CDR2 is YFSETQ. The ends lost 5 bases at V and 2 bases at J; junction bases unmatched: 2. CDR3: CASRQGATYEQYF. CDR3 nucleotides: TGCGCCAGCAGACAGGGGGCCACCTACGAGCAGTACTTC.

This chain connects TRBV7-8 to TRBJ1-1; D may be TRBD1 (6 bases). CDR1 and CDR2 (germline): SGHVS, FQNEAQ. V was trimmed by 5 bases and J by 5 bases, leaving 12 bases between them. The CDR3 length is 13 residues. The CDR3 nucleotides read TGTGCCAGCAGCGAGAACAGGGCGACTGAAGCTTTCTTT. Protein: CASSENRATEAFF.

V is TRBV6-1 and J is TRBJ2-7; D gene unclear. Germline loops: CDR1 MNHNS, CDR2 SASEGT. The CDR3 runs to 12 residues. V was clipped by 2 bases and J by 4 bases, with 6 bases between them. The CDR3 sequence: CASSESRYEQYF. CDR3 coding DNA: TGTGCCAGCAGTGAATCGAGATACGAGCAGTACTTC.

The chain has TRBV6-5 and TRBJ2-1; a weak D match, TRBD1 (6 bases). Per germline, CDR1 MNHEY and CDR2 SVGAGI. This CDR3 is 15 amino acids long. The V end was cut by 5 bases, the J end by 10 bases, with 21 bases between. This chain's CDR3 is CASSRYRETGREQFF. CDR3 nucleotide sequence: TGTGCCAGCAGTCGTTACAGGGAAACAGGGAGAGAGCAGTTCTTC.

The genes are TRBV10-3 and TRBJ2-7, with 7 positions matching TRBD2. The V and J ends lost 6 bases and 5 bases, in that order; junction bases with no gene match: 10. The CDR3 sequence is 14 residues long. Germline V gene data show CDR1 as ENHRY and CDR2 as SYGVKD. The CDR3 nucleotides are TGTGCCATCAGGGGAGGGGAAAGCTGGGACGAGCAGTACTTC. Its protein product is CAIRGGESWDEQYF.

This clone was seen once. The genes are TRBV7-6 and TRBJ2-1; a weak D match, TRBD1 (5 bases). Trimming cost V 4 bases and J 1 base, with 8 bases left between them. CDR1 is SGHVS and CDR2 is FNYEAQ in the germline V gene. This CDR3 has 14 amino acids. DNA for the CDR3: TGTGCCAGCAGCTATACAGGATCCTACAATGAGCAGTTCTTC. As protein: CASSYTGSYNEQFF. The whole variable domain, filled in from reference TRBV7-6 and TRBJ2-1, reads GAGVSQSPRYKVTKRGQDVALRCDPISGHVSLYWYRQALGQGPEFLTYFNYEAQQDKSGLPNDRFSAERPEGSISTLTIQRTEQRDSAMYRCASSYTGSYNEQFFGPGTRLTVL.

The V and J genes are TRBV9 and TRBJ2-7, with TRBD2 matching over 9 bases. CDR3 length equals 14 residues. Trimming at V came to 1 base and at J to 3 bases, leaving 2 bases not matched to a gene. The V gene's germline CDR1 is SGDLS and CDR2 YYNGEE. CDR3 amino acids: CASSVSAGGYEQYF. The CDR3 bases are TGTGCCAGCAGCGTATCAGCGGGAGGCTACGAGCAGTACTTC.

The rearrangement uses TRBV6-6 and TRBJ2-7, with 8 bases lining up with TRBD1. V was pared by 6 bases and J by 3 bases, with 10 bases of the junction left unmatched. CDR3 length: 15 amino acids. The germline gives CDR1 MNHNY, CDR2 SVGAGI (reference sequence). The CDR3 nucleotides read TGTGCCAGCAGAGGCCTAACAGGGGGAAACTACGAGCAGTACTTC. It yields the protein CASRGLTGGNYEQYF.

V usage is TRBV13 and J usage is TRBJ1-2; tentative D call: TRBD1 (6 bases). Germline CDR1 PRHDT, CDR2 FYEKMQ (reference sequence). The CDR3 has 14 amino acids. V was shortened by 8 bases and J by 11 bases, with 24 bases between the two germline ends. CDR3 DNA: TGTGCCAGCGCTGTGACAGGAATCGGCTTGCTATACACCTTC. Translating gives CASAVTGIGLLYTF.

The rearrangement joins TRBV12-3 or TRBV12-4 to TRBJ1-6; D perhaps matches TRBD1 (5 bases). The CDR3 is made up of 13 amino acids. With 4 bases removed from V and 7 bases from J, the gap between germline ends came to 8 bases. CDR3 DNA sequence: TGTGCCAGCAGTTCGACAGTAAATTCACCCCTCCACTTT. Amino acids: CASSSTVNSPLHF.

This clone occurred a few times. This rearrangement joins TRBV12-5 to TRBJ1-1, with unresolved D. V gave up 1 base and J gave up 7 bases, with 10 bases separating them. The CDR3 has 13 residues. Germline V gene sequence: CDR1 LGHNT, CDR2 FRNRAP. Written as DNA, the CDR3 is TGTGCTAGTGGTTTGGACTGGGGAGGTGAAGCTTTCTTT. Residues: CASGLDWGGEAFF.